Following are 29 T cell receptor beta chains from one sample sequenced in a study of CD4 T cells in relation to SARS-CoV-2 and coronaviruses. Sequenced by immunoSEQ multiplex PCR; TCRdb stores in-frame clones only, minus some. Of around 30,000 clones listed, about three quarters are singletons. Antigen specificity for these receptors is unknown. Source material: memory CD4+ T cells from PBMCs, cultured in vitro. These receptors all stem from an adult with COVID-19.

The chain joins TRBV11-2 to TRBJ2-5, with 9 bases aligning to TRBD1. The V segment lost 3 bases and the J segment 3 bases; nucleotides outside the gene matches: 5. The V gene's germline CDR1 is SGHAT and CDR2 FQNNGV. CDR3 size: 15 residues. This CDR3 reads CASSFSGTGKETQYF. The CDR3 DNA sequence: TGTGCCAGCAGCTTTTCCGGGACAGGGAAAGAGACCCAGTACTTC.

V is TRBV4-1 and J is TRBJ1-4; no firm D call. The V end was cut by 4 bases, the J end by 2 bases, with 17 bases between. The CDR3 extends over 17 amino acids. CDR1 and CDR2 from the germline V gene are MGHRA and YSYEKL. CDR3 in DNA: TGCGCCAGCAGCCTCGTCTCCCTAGGGATGACTAATGAAAAACTGTTTTTT. Protein product: CASSLVSLGMTNEKLFF.

This clone has a handful of counts. This chain connects TRBV19 to TRBJ2-2; D may be TRBD2 (6 bases). Trimming took off 7 bases at V and 2 bases at J, with 11 bases between the two ends. This CDR3 comprises 14 residues. The germline V gene encodes CDR1 LNHDA and CDR2 SQIVND (reference sequence). For the CDR3, the DNA is TGTGCCAGTAAGGCGGGGATAAACACCGGGGAGCTGTTTTTT. Encoded protein: CASKAGINTGELFF.

The genes are TRBV6-5 and TRBJ2-7, with D perhaps given as TRBD1 or TRBD2 (6 bases each). The CDR3 totals 15 residues. Germline V gives CDR1 MNHEY, CDR2 SVGAGI. The ends were cut back, 7 bases at V and 0 bases at J, with 16 bases in the middle. The CDR3 nucleotides are TGTGCCAGCACCCCAGGAGGGGGGACCTCCTACGAGCAGTACTTC. It codes for CASTPGGGTSYEQYF.

The genes are TRBV7-2 and TRBJ2-1; D call uncertain. The CDR3 runs 13 residues. V lost 0 bases, J lost 4 bases, and 4 bases lay in between. The germline gives CDR1 SGHTA, CDR2 FQGNSA. The CDR3 DNA reads TGTGCCAGCAGCTTAGCGCGGTACAATGAGCAGTTCTTC. Protein product: CASSLARYNEQFF. Supplemented by reference TRBV7-2 and TRBJ2-1, the full variable domain reads GAGVSQSPSNKVTEKGKDVELRCDPISGHTALYWYRQSLGQGLEFLIYFQGNSAPDKSGLPSDRFSAERTGGSVSTLTIQRTQQEDSAVYLCASSLARYNEQFFGPGTRLTVL.

This clone was detected only a few times. The chain couples TRBV12-3 or TRBV12-4 to TRBJ1-5; no firm D call. Trimming removed 3 bases from V and 4 bases from J, with 4 bases in between. This CDR3 spans 12 amino acids. In nucleotides, the CDR3 is TGTGCCAGCAGTTTTTCAAATCAGCCCCAGCATTTT. As protein: CASSFSNQPQHF.

A word on this clone: One end of the junction is discordant with germline, which a read error may explain. The V gene is TRBV6-2 or TRBV6-3, the J gene TRBJ2-7, with 7 nucleotides matching TRBD2. Germline V CDR1 and CDR2: MNHEY, SVGEGT. The CDR3 has 15 amino acids. CDR3 amino acids: CASSSQWRREYGQYF. The CDR3 coding sequence is TGTGCCAGCAGCTCCCAGTGGCGGCGGGAGTACGGGCAGTACTTC.

The gene calls are TRBV28 and TRBJ2-1, with unresolved D. Trimming left V 6 bases short and J 4 bases short, with 7 bases between. CDR3 size: 12 residues. The germline V gene encodes CDR1 MDHEN and CDR2 SYDVKM. Written as DNA, the CDR3 is TGTGCCAGCAGCCCGAGGTACAATGAGCAGTTCTTC. Amino acid sequence: CASSPRYNEQFF.

This chain joins TRBV28 and TRBJ1-2, with D possibly being TRBD1 (6 bases). This CDR3 spans 12 amino acids. The ends were cut back, 4 bases at V and 5 bases at J, with 8 bases in the middle. Germline V gene data show CDR1 as MDHEN and CDR2 as SYDVKM. The CDR3: CASSSDRYGYTF. As DNA, the CDR3 is TGTGCCAGCAGTTCGGACAGATATGGCTACACCTTC.

V gene TRBV6-5 combines with J gene TRBJ2-5; 7 nucleotides line up with TRBD2. The CDR3 spans 14 residues. Trimming at V came to 8 bases and at J to 2 bases, leaving 8 bases not matched to a gene. Germline CDR1 reads MNHEY; CDR2 reads SVGAGI. CDR3 amino acids: CASLVGGGQETQYF. The CDR3 region has the DNA TGTGCCAGCCTGGTGGGGGGAGGGCAAGAGACCCAGTACTTC.

This chain uses TRBV19 with TRBJ2-7; D might be TRBD2 (6 bases). The CDR3 covers 11 residues. Trimming cost V 5 bases and J 10 bases, with 12 bases left between them. Germline V CDR1 and CDR2: LNHDA, SQIVND (reference sequence). The CDR3 protein is CASSLRESQYF. The CDR3 DNA is TGTGCCAGTAGTCTGCGGGAATCACAGTACTTC.

V and J are TRBV28 and TRBJ2-1; 11 nucleotides match TRBD2. Germline CDR1 and CDR2: MDHEN and SYDVKM. This CDR3 comprises 16 residues. With 4 bases clipped from V and 4 bases from J, the junction kept 6 bases outside the gene matches. The DNA for the CDR3 is TGTGCCAGCAGTTCAATCGGGACTAGCGGATACAATGAGCAGTTCTTC. Protein product: CASSSIGTSGYNEQFF.

This clone was seen a handful of times. This chain connects TRBV10-3 to TRBJ1-5; D is unresolved. V was cut by 3 bases and J by 0 bases, with 9 bases left in between. The CDR3 covers 15 residues. CDR1 is ENHRY and CDR2 is SYGVKD in the germline V gene. The CDR3 region has the DNA TGTGCCATCAGTGAAAAGGACTATAGCAATCAGCCCCAGCATTTT. It codes for CAISEKDYSNQPQHF.

This chain uses TRBV6-8 with TRBJ1-3, with D perhaps TRBD1 (5 bases). Trimming removed 10 bases from V and 0 bases from J, with 19 bases in between. This CDR3 is 16 amino acids long. CDR1 and CDR2 (germline): MNHGY, SAAAGT. CDR3 protein: CANEPFAGSSGNTIYF. Written as DNA, the CDR3 is TGTGCCAACGAGCCCTTTGCAGGGAGCTCTGGAAACACCATATATTTT.

This chain joins TRBV10-2 and TRBJ1-1, with 8 nucleotides matching TRBD1. V gave up 6 bases and J gave up 4 bases; unmatched junction bases: 4. Germline V gene sequence: CDR1 WSHSY, CDR2 SAAADI. The CDR3 runs 13 residues. CDR3 residues: CASSEQGGTEAFF. CDR3 DNA: TGCGCCAGCAGCGAACAGGGGGGCACTGAAGCTTTCTTT.

The V call is TRBV5-6, the J call TRBJ2-1; TRBD2 agrees at 7 bases. Per the germline V gene, CDR1 is SGHDT and CDR2 is YYEEEE. J was trimmed by 6 bases and V by 4 bases; bases with no gene match: 10. This CDR3 comprises 15 residues. This CDR3 is CASSTAGAGANEQFF. The CDR3 nucleotides read TGTGCCAGCAGCACTGCGGGAGCCGGGGCCAATGAGCAGTTCTTC.

The J gene is TRBJ1-2, the V gene TRBV28; D perhaps matches TRBD1 (5 bases). This CDR3 contains 13 residues. V was shortened by 3 bases and J by 2 bases, with 7 bases between the two germline ends. In germline, CDR1 is MDHEN, CDR2 SYDVKM. The CDR3 nucleotides read TGTGCCAGCAGTTTCGGGGGGAACTATGGCTACACCTTC. The encoded protein is CASSFGGNYGYTF.

The chain uses TRBV12-3 or TRBV12-4 and TRBJ1-3; no clear D gene. This CDR3 has 13 amino acids. Trimming shortened V by 5 bases and J by 1 base, and 6 bases separated the two germline ends. Here the CDR3 DNA reads TGTGCCAGCAGTCTCAATTCTGGAAACACCATATATTTT. Translating gives CASSLNSGNTIYF.

The rearrangement links TRBV24-1 to TRBJ2-5; 10 bases map to TRBD1. Germline-derived CDR1 and CDR2 are KGHDR and SFDVKD. This CDR3 region has 17 residues. J was trimmed by 2 bases and V by 1 base; bases with no gene match: 6. CDR3 sequence (DNA): TGTGCCACCAGTGATTTACGGACAGGGGGGCCTCAAGAGACCCAGTACTTC. This gives the protein CATSDLRTGGPQETQYF.

The chain carries TRBV6-5 and TRBJ1-6; D gene ambiguous. CDR1 is MNHEY, CDR2 SVGAGI, per germline. V lost 4 bases and J lost 0, with 7 bases in between. This CDR3 has 15 amino acids. The CDR3 region is CASSLRSSYNSPLHF. The CDR3 DNA is TGTGCCAGCAGTTTGAGGAGCTCCTATAATTCACCCCTCCACTTT.

This clone has a single count. V is TRBV7-3 and J is TRBJ1-6, with TRBD1 as a possible D gene (5 bases). The V and J ends lost 2 bases and 9 bases respectively, with 11 bases between them. The CDR3 covers 14 residues. Germline V gives CDR1 SGHTA, CDR2 FQGTGA. The CDR3 coding sequence is TGTGCCAGCAGCTTACGGGGGAATGGTTCACCCCTCCACTTT. Protein: CASSLRGNGSPLHF.

J is TRBJ2-1 and V is TRBV28; TRBD2 matches 7 bases. The CDR3 loop spans 17 amino acids. Germline trimming cut 3 bases from V and 7 bases from J; bases unmatched to any gene: 15. Germline CDR1 and CDR2: MDHEN and SYDVKM. This CDR3 reads CASSFPPHQREWNEQFF. CDR3 nucleotide sequence: TGTGCCAGCAGTTTTCCCCCCCACCAGCGGGAATGGAATGAGCAGTTCTTC.

V usage is TRBV6-6 and J usage is TRBJ1-4; tentative D call: TRBD1 (6 bases). Germline assignment: CDR1 MNHNY and CDR2 SVGAGI (reference sequence). There are 13 residues in the CDR3. V was shortened by 6 bases and J by 7 bases, with 12 bases between the two germline ends. The CDR3 sequence is CASSTNRVEKLFF. CDR3 DNA sequence: TGTGCCAGCAGCACAAACAGGGTTGAAAAACTGTTTTTT.

The CDR3 sequence: CASSPRTDTEAFF. The CDR3 DNA follows: TGTGCCAGCTCACCAAGGACAGACACTGAAGCTTTCTTT. The V call is TRBV18, the J call TRBJ1-1; possibly TRBD1 for D (6 bases). Germline CDR1 is KGHSH and CDR2 is LQKENI. The V end was cut by 2 bases, the J end by 3 bases, with 7 bases between. The CDR3 length is 13 residues.

This clone was counted between two and nine times. The chain joins TRBV28 to TRBJ1-2, with a weak D call TRBD1 (5 bases). This CDR3 contains 13 residues. V was cut by 11 bases and J by 1 base, with 14 bases left in between. Germline CDR1 reads MDHEN; CDR2 reads SYDVKM. CDR3 amino acids: CAARDGLNYGYTF. The CDR3 DNA reads as TGTGCCGCAAGGGACGGCCTTAACTATGGCTACACCTTC.

This rearrangement joins TRBV6-5 to TRBJ2-7; maybe TRBD1 (6 bases). The length of the CDR3 is 14 residues. Germline CDR1 MNHEY, CDR2 SVGAGI. Between the trimmed V and J ends, which lost 0 bases and 5 bases, there was a span of 11 bases. CDR3 sequence reads: CASSYSQGRNEQYF. CDR3 in DNA: TGTGCCAGCAGTTACTCACAGGGCCGCAACGAGCAGTACTTC.

This clone was recorded a few times. The CDR3 sequence is CASSVRGRGEQFF. CDR3 nucleotide sequence: TGTGCCAGCAGTGTGAGGGGGAGGGGTGAGCAGTTCTTC. The rearrangement uses TRBV2 and TRBJ2-1, with D perhaps matching TRBD2 (7 bases). The CDR3 has 13 amino acids. Germline V gene lookup returns CDR1 SNHLY and CDR2 FYNNEI. Deletions cut 4 bases from V and 9 bases from J, with 13 bases between. Complete variable domain (other parts from reference TRBV2 and TRBJ2-1): EPEVTQTPSHQVTQMGQEVILRCVPISNHLYFYWYRQILGQKVEFLVSFYNNEISEKSEIFDDQFSVERPDGSNFTLKIRSTKLEDSAMYFCASSVRGRGEQFFGPGTRLTVL.

The chain joins TRBV24-1 to TRBJ2-7; 9 positions agree with TRBD1. Germline assignment: CDR1 KGHDR and CDR2 SFDVKD. Trimming cost V 0 bases and J 5 bases; bases outside gene matches: 10. The CDR3 loop spans 17 amino acids. In DNA form, the CDR3 reads TGTGCCACCAGTGATTTGCAGGCGGACAGGGGAAGCGACGAGCAGTACTTC. Its translation is CATSDLQADRGSDEQYF.

The rearrangement joins TRBV19 to TRBJ1-5, with D possibly matching TRBD1 (6 bases). V lost 3 bases and J lost 5, with 8 bases in between. The CDR3 totals 13 residues. Germline CDR1 and CDR2: LNHDA and SQIVND (reference sequence). This chain's CDR3 is CASSMAGDQPQHF. CDR3 sequence (DNA): TGTGCCAGTAGTATGGCAGGGGATCAGCCCCAGCATTTT.